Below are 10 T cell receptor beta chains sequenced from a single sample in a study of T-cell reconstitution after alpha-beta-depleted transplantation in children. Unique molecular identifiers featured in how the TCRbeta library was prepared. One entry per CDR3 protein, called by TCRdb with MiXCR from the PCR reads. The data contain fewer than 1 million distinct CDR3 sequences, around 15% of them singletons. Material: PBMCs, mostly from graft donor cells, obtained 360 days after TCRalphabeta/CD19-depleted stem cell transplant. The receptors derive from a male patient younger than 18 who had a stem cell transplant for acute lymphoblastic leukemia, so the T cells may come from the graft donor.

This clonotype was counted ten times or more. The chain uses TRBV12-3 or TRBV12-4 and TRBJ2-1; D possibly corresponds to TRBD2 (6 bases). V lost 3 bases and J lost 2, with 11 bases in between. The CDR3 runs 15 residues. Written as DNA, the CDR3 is TGTGCCAGCAGTTTGACTAGAAGGCCCTACAATGAGCAGTTCTTC. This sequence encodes CASSLTRRPYNEQFF.

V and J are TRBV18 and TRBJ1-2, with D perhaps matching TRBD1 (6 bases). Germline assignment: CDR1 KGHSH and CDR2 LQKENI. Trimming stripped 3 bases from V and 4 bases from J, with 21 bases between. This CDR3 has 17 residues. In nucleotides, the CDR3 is TGTGCCAGCTCACCGTTGGATCCTCAGGGGTGGGGCTATGGCTACACCTTC. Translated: CASSPLDPQGWGYGYTF.

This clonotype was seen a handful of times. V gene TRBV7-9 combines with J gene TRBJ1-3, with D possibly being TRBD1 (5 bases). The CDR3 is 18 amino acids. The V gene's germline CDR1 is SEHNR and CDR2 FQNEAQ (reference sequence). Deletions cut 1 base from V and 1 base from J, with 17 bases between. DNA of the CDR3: TGTGCCAGCAGCTTAGGACAGACCCGATGGGGGTCTGGAAACACCATATATTTT. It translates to CASSLGQTRWGSGNTIYF.

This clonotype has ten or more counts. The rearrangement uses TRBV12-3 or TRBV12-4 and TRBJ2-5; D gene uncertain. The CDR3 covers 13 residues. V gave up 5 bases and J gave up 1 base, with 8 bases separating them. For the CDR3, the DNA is TGTGCCAGCAGTCCCGACACCCAAGAGACCCAGTACTTC. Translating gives CASSPDTQETQYF.

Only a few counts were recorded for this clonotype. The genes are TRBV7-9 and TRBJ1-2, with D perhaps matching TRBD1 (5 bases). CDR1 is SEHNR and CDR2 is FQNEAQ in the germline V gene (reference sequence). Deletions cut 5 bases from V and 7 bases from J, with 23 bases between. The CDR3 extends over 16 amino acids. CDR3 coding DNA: TGTGCCAGCAGCCCTGCCCAGGGTATTATCTCCGGTGGCTACACCTTC. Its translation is CASSPAQGIISGGYTF.

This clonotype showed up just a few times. CDR3 region: CSARQWVLNYGYTF. The CDR3 coding sequence is TGCAGTGCCCGACAGTGGGTCCTCAACTATGGCTACACCTTC. The chain couples TRBV20-1 to TRBJ1-2, with TRBD1 as a possible D gene (5 bases). This CDR3 spans 14 amino acids. Deletions cut 6 bases from V and 2 bases from J, with 16 bases between. CDR1 is DFQATT and CDR2 is SNEGSKA in the germline V gene (reference sequence).

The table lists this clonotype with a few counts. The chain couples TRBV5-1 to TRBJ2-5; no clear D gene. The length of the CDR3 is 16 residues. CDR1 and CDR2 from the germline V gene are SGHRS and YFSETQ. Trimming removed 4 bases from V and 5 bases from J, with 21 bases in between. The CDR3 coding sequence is TGCGCCAGCAGCATACGCCCCGGGCCCTTAGGGGAGACCCAGTACTTC. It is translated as CASSIRPGPLGETQYF.

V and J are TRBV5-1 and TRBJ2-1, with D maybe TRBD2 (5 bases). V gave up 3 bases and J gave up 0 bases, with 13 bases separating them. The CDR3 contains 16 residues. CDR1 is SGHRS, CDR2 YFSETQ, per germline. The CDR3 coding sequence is TGCGCCAGCAGCTGGATAGCGCCCAGCTCCTACAATGAGCAGTTCTTC. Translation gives CASSWIAPSSYNEQFF.

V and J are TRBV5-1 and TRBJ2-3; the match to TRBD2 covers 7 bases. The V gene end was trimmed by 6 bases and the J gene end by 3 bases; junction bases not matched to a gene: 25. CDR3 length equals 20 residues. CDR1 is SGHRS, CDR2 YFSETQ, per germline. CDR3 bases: TGCGCCAGCACCCTGGGCGGGGGTACCCGGTTCGGGTGGATGACAGATACGCAGTATTTT. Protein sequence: CASTLGGGTRFGWMTDTQYF.

CDR3 loop: CASSFYRSFIQYF. As DNA, the CDR3 is TGTGCCAGCAGTTTTTACAGGTCGTTCATTCAGTACTTC. This chain joins TRBV12-3 or TRBV12-4 and TRBJ2-4; tentative D call: TRBD1 (5 bases). CDR3 size: 13 residues. Trimming stripped 3 bases from V and 9 bases from J, with 12 bases between.